The sequence of this T cell receptor (beta chain) was determined in a study of CD8 T cells in Susac syndrome. General study points: As the study acknowledged, the number of individuals in its TCR sequencing and HLA analysis was relatively small.

The CDR3 has 13 residues. Germline V gene sequence: CDR1 SGHTA, CDR2 FQGNSA. V lost 2 bases, J lost 2 bases, and 6 bases lay in between. Random hexamers served to reverse transcribe about 0.45 to 1 ug RNA. TCRdb reprocessed the immunoSEQ multiplex PCR reads with MiXCR, giving one entry per CDR3 protein. The sample carries roughly 190,000 distinct CDR3 sequences, approximately 93% recorded once. Comments on this clonotype: Antigen: not known.

CD8+ and CD4+ blood T cells underwent TCR beta sequencing. Healthy donors were controls matched for age and sex. The receptor's source is a human donor in good health. The genes are TRBV7-2 and TRBJ1-2; D uncertain. Material: CD4+ T cells from PBMCs. The CDR3 protein is CASSLSINYGYTF. As DNA, the CDR3 is TGTGCCAGCAGCTTAAGCATAAACTATGGCTACACCTTC.